This entry concerns a single TCR beta chain. Its target antigen remains unknown. Base qualities are missing; no much larger clone stands one base away. Deletion took 3 bases off V and 3 bases off J, with a span of 18 bases between the germline ends. Counted from cysteine to phenylalanine, this CDR3 has 15 amino acids. Only the CDR3 part of the read is kept: 45 bases, read in frame from the first base. Via the germline V gene (reference sequence), CDR1 is GTSNPN and CDR2 SVGIG. Receptor amplification or capture employed the immunoSEQ multiplex PCR assay. DNA from the CD4+ T cells that had been cultured and isolated underwent TCR beta CDR3 sequencing. As for the authors' bioinformatics: The analysis removed non-productive TCR sequences, trimmed reads to the CDR3 region, and retained only CDR3s that were 7 or more amino acids long. The MANAFEST web app was used to pick out antigen-specific clonotypes by comparing their expansion in peptide wells with that in reference cultures. To count as positive, a clone had to show expansion at FDR<0.05 compared with the reference and with all other wells, an odds ratio above 5, and a frequency above 0.1% in two replicate wells. Clonotypes significantly expanded in SARS-CoV-2 spike wells and in at least one common cold coronavirus spike condition were defined as cross-reactive. Using the stringdist R package, CDR3 similarity was measured by Levenshtein distance, and unrooted trees were constructed with ape in R 3.6.1. TCRdb holds this immuneACCESS table with in-frame rearrangements only. Some clones are missing; in checked studies, unresolved V genes explain under half, and the rest has no known cause. The DNA was the basis for D and trimming; V, J and clone size are from that table. The sample records 20,000 to 25,000 clones, roughly 73% of which are singletons. Together, the top ten hold 9.5% to 11% of the sample.

This record comes from a study of vaccination effects on CD4 cells after COVID-19 (dated 2022 in TCRdb). In the study overall: To identify antigen-specific CD4+ T cell clonotypes by their expansion, the ViraFEST assay first stimulated PBMC with viral peptide pools and then applied TCR sequencing. Roughly 2.1 million PBMC per well were cultured in IMDM with around 5% human AB serum, roughly 10 IU/ml IL-2 and gentamicin, plus 10 ug/ml peptides. Altogether, approximately 10 COVID-19 convalescent patients and several SARS-CoV-2-naive healthy vaccine recipients made up the full study. Cultures from other donors in the study were sequenced using the Oncomine TCR Beta short-read assay on an Illumina iSeq 100. The study compared SARS-CoV-2 spike-specific CD4+ TCR repertoires before and after mRNA vaccination in COVID-19 convalescent patients and infection-naive vaccine recipients. Two doses of either the BNT162b2 or the mRNA-1273 mRNA SARS-CoV-2 vaccine were administered to participants. Overall results and qualifications from the work: Among healthy vaccine recipients, nearly all vaccine-induced clones were SARS-CoV-2 mono-reactive, and just 1 of 255 was cross-reactive with common cold coronaviruses. Marked clonal contraction was observed in both infection-induced and vaccine-induced clones at late post-vaccination timepoints, consistent with waning T cell responses. The study was limited by a small number of convalescent patients, and early post-infection timepoints were lacking.

After around eleven days of culture, CD4+ T cells were isolated with the EasySep CD4+ T cell isolation kit. Healthy vaccine recipients had no prior SARS-CoV-2 infection, confirmed by negative nucleocapsid antibodies before and after vaccination. Half of the culture medium was replaced with fresh IL-2-containing medium on days 3 and 7. Unless otherwise noted, each peptide stimulation condition was cultured in triplicate wells. Using Ficoll-Paque Plus gradient centrifugation, PBMC were separated from whole blood and then either used fresh or cryopreserved at -140C. The QIAamp micro DNA kit was used to extract genomic DNA from the cultured CD4+ T cells.

This sample comprised CD4+ T cells from PBMCs cultured without peptide, obtained before COVID-19 vaccination. The receptor comes from a human donor who received a COVID-19 vaccine. This sequence uses TRBV30 and TRBJ2-7; TRBD1 is a possible D gene, resting on 6 matching bases. Here the CDR3 is given as CAWSGTWGRGYEQYF. The bases are TGTGCCTGGAGCGGAACTTGGGGGCGAGGCTACGAGCAGTACTTC.